This T cell receptor (beta chain) was identified in a study of identical twins. Points from the study as a whole: Out-of-frame beta sequences exhibited a weaker degree of excess twin sharing. Low generation probability was overrepresented in out-of-frame alpha sequences shared by twins.

This CDR3 has 12 residues. Deletions cut 10 bases from V and 8 bases from J, with 17 bases between. CDR1 is SNHLY and CDR2 is FYNNEI in the germline V gene. TCRdb fed the 5' RACE reads into MiXCR, producing one record per CDR3 protein. The data contain approximately 220,000 distinct CDR3 sequences, 6% to 8.5% of them singletons. About this clonotype itself: The antigen remains undetermined.

These data are also associated with another study on yellow fever vaccine responses in identical twins.

The receptor was isolated from a woman in her late teens or twenties in good health. Source material: CD8+ T cells sorted from blood. This chain joins TRBV2 and TRBJ1-2; D may be TRBD1 (5 bases). CDR3 amino acids: CAIGTGVRGYTF. The CDR3 DNA is TGTGCCATCGGGACCGGGGTTAGGGGCTACACCTTC.